Presented here are 9 T cell receptor beta chains from one specimen sequenced in a study of cytomegalovirus exposure and HLA in healthy donors. 60 Vbeta and 13 Jbeta primers were used in PCR. The protocol was immunoSEQ multiplex PCR, while the TCRdb copy is restricted to in-frame clones and leaves out a portion. The profile shows 95,000 to 100,000 clones, roughly 76% of them singletons. The specimen sequenced was PBMCs. The receptors originated from a man in his forties in good health and CMV-seronegative.

The chain couples TRBV7-9 to TRBJ2-5, with a possible D match to TRBD1 (6 bases). Trimming shortened V by 1 base and J by 5 bases, and 11 bases separated the two germline ends. Per germline, CDR1 SEHNR and CDR2 FQNEAQ (reference sequence). The CDR3 consists of 14 residues. This chain's CDR3 is CASSLGTASETQYF. The CDR3 nucleotides are TGTGCCAGCAGCTTAGGGACAGCCTCGGAGACCCAGTACTTC.

The rearrangement uses TRBV27 and TRBJ2-5; 14 positions agree with TRBD2. V was pared by 6 bases and J by 3 bases, with 12 bases of the junction left unmatched. CDR1 and CDR2 from the germline V gene are MNHEY and SMNVEV (reference sequence). The CDR3 is made up of 18 amino acids. CDR3 coding DNA: TGTGCCAGCAGCAGAATGACTCCGGGACTAGCGGGGGAAGAGACCCAGTACTTC. Translation gives CASSRMTPGLAGEETQYF.

The J gene is TRBJ1-2, the V gene TRBV9, with unresolved D. V shed 0 bases and J shed 3 bases, with 6 bases lying between them. CDR3 length equals 13 residues. The germline gives CDR1 SGDLS, CDR2 YYNGEE. The CDR3 coding sequence is TGTGCCAGCAGCGTAGACCCAGACTATGGCTACACCTTC. As protein: CASSVDPDYGYTF.

V gene TRBV6-5 combines with J gene TRBJ2-1; 8 nucleotides align to TRBD2. Germline V gene data show CDR1 as MNHEY and CDR2 as SVGAGI. Losses at the gene ends were 0 bases for V and 3 bases for J; bases not matched to a gene: 4. The CDR3 length is 16 residues. Here the CDR3 reads CASSYSYGGDYNEQFF. The CDR3 DNA follows: TGTGCCAGCAGTTACTCTTACGGGGGGGACTACAATGAGCAGTTCTTC.

The rearrangement links TRBV4-3 to TRBJ2-5; the match to TRBD1 covers 10 bases. The end of the DNA fits TRBJ2-7 better, so the J call may be wrong. CDR1 and CDR2 (germline): LGHNA, YSLEER. The CDR3 length is 17 residues. CDR3 bases: TGCGCCAGCAGCCAAGACAGTACGGGACAGGGGTCCCACGAGCAGTACTTC. This codes for CASSQDSTGQGSHEQYF.

In its sample, this clone was seen a few times. The V and J genes are TRBV9 and TRBJ2-1, with D unresolved. The CDR3 consists of 13 residues. The ends were cut back, 3 bases at V and 10 bases at J, with 14 bases in the middle. Germline assignment: CDR1 SGDLS and CDR2 YYNGEE. Here the CDR3 reads CASSGAYLREQFF. Here the CDR3 DNA reads TGTGCCAGCAGCGGGGCTTATCTTAGGGAGCAGTTCTTC.

V and J are TRBV19 and TRBJ1-1; possible D gene TRBD1, 5 bases. Germline V gene data show CDR1 as LNHDA and CDR2 as SQIVND (reference sequence). V dropped 4 bases and J dropped 5 bases, with 23 bases sitting between them. The CDR3 sequence is 17 residues long. In DNA form, the CDR3 reads TGTGCCAGTAGTAATAAAACTCCGGGGCCGGGAGGAACTGAAGCTTTCTTT. Protein: CASSNKTPGPGGTEAFF.

The chain links TRBV2 to TRBJ2-1; 13 nucleotides align to TRBD2. The CDR3 is 14 residues long. Germline V CDR1 and CDR2: SNHLY, FYNNEI. The V segment lost 4 bases and the J segment 6 bases; nucleotides outside the gene matches: 0. The CDR3 reads CASSGLAGGNEQFF. The CDR3 DNA is TGTGCCAGCAGTGGACTAGCGGGAGGCAATGAGCAGTTCTTC.

The chain is built from TRBV15 and TRBJ2-3; 9 nucleotides align to TRBD2. Unmatched junction bases numbered 9, after V lost 2 bases and J lost 0 bases. Per the germline V gene, CDR1 is LNHNV and CDR2 is YYDKDF (reference sequence). The CDR3 covers 18 residues. The CDR3 DNA sequence: TGTGCCACCAGCAGATCTAGCGGGATTGATCCTAGCACAGATACGCAGTATTTT. Residues: CATSRSSGIDPSTDTQYF.